A single sample is the source of the 23 T cell receptor beta chains below, sequenced in a study of PD-1 blockade in classical Hodgkin lymphoma. All patients experienced relapse after autologous stem cell transplantation, and brentuximab vedotin exposure was variable. This table comes from immunoSEQ multiplex PCR, and its TCRdb copy is limited to in-frame clones, with some not included. The sample shows roughly 100,000 clones, approximately 90% of them seen only once. The sample in question was peripheral blood mononuclear cells (PBMCs), obtained before the second cycle of nivolumab. The receptor source for this set is a human donor with classical Hodgkin lymphoma.

The rearrangement joins TRBV15 to TRBJ1-5; no clear D gene. The germline V gene encodes CDR1 LNHNV and CDR2 YYDKDF (reference sequence). CDR3 length equals 12 residues. V was clipped by 0 bases and J by 7 bases, with 4 bases between them. CDR3 in amino acids: CATSRDWQPQHF. In nucleotides, the CDR3 is TGTGCCACCAGCAGAGATTGGCAGCCCCAGCATTTT.

The rearrangement uses TRBV7-9 and TRBJ2-3, with D hard to call. The germline gives CDR1 SEHNR, CDR2 FQNEAQ (reference sequence). The CDR3 spans 13 residues. V was shortened by 4 bases and J by 2 bases, with 7 bases between the two germline ends. The chain's CDR3 is CASSWVNTDTQYF. CDR3 sequence (DNA): TGTGCCAGCAGCTGGGTAAACACAGATACGCAGTATTTT. The full variable domain, rest sourced from reference TRBV7-9 and TRBJ2-3, is DTGVSQNPRHKITKRGQNVTFRCDPISEHNRLYWYRQTLGQGPEFLTYFQNEAQLEKSRLLSDRFSAERPKGSFSTLEIQRTEQGDSAMYLCASSWVNTDTQYFGPGTRLTVL.

V and J are TRBV7-9 and TRBJ1-1; D not certain. The ends were cut back, 5 bases at V and 4 bases at J, with 20 bases in the middle. CDR1 and CDR2 (germline): SEHNR, FQNEAQ (reference sequence). This CDR3 contains 16 residues. The CDR3 protein is CASSPPALRTGTEAFF. The CDR3 DNA is TGTGCCAGCAGCCCCCCGGCCCTACGAACGGGCACTGAAGCTTTCTTT.

This chain uses TRBV7-9 with TRBJ1-2; D remains unclear. The germline V and J ends were trimmed by 2 bases and 1 base, with 2 bases remaining between them. The germline V gene encodes CDR1 SEHNR and CDR2 FQNEAQ (reference sequence). CDR3 length equals 12 residues. CDR3 sequence reads: CASSLLNYGYTF. For the CDR3, the DNA is TGTGCCAGCAGCTTACTTAACTATGGCTACACCTTC.

This clone is categorized as medium-sized (0.01 to 0.1%). V is TRBV29-1 and J is TRBJ1-1; D ambiguous. V was trimmed by 3 bases and J by 0 bases, leaving 14 bases between them. The CDR3 has 15 amino acids. Germline CDR1 SQVTM, CDR2 ANQGSEA. The CDR3: CSVDSTDRVNTEAFF. The CDR3 DNA follows: TGCAGCGTTGATTCCACGGACCGAGTGAACACTGAAGCTTTCTTT.

V is TRBV4-2 and J is TRBJ1-1; D is unresolved. The CDR3 runs 13 residues. From germline, CDR1 is LGHNA and CDR2 YNFKEQ. V was clipped by 1 base and J by 5 bases, with 8 bases between them. The CDR3 reads CASSQGSITEAFF. CDR3 DNA sequence: TGTGCCAGCAGCCAAGGAAGTATAACTGAAGCTTTCTTT.

The DNA for the CDR3 is TGTGCCAGCAGTTTAGGTAAGACACCCTACGAGCAGTACTTC. Its translation is CASSLGKTPYEQYF. This chain links TRBV27 with TRBJ2-7; D ambiguous. Per the germline V gene, CDR1 is MNHEY and CDR2 is SMNVEV (reference sequence). V lost 2 bases to trimming and J lost 2 bases, with 10 bases between them. This CDR3 has 14 amino acids.

The V and J genes are TRBV7-2 and TRBJ2-1; D is perhaps TRBD2 (6 bases). The V gene's germline CDR1 is SGHTA and CDR2 FQGNSA. CDR3 length: 14 residues. The V end was cut by 0 bases, the J end by 4 bases, with 7 bases between. The CDR3 loop is CASSLATSYNEQFF. The CDR3 region has the DNA TGTGCCAGCAGCTTAGCGACTAGTTACAATGAGCAGTTCTTC.

This rearrangement joins TRBV9 to TRBJ2-7, with 10 nucleotides matching TRBD2. The germline V gene has CDR1 SGDLS and CDR2 YYNGEE. V was pared by 2 bases and J by 2 bases, with 4 bases of the junction left unmatched. CDR3 length: 15 residues. The CDR3 DNA reads as TGTGCCAGCAGCGTCGGGACTAGCGTAGCCTACGAGCAGTACTTC. Its translation: CASSVGTSVAYEQYF.

This rearrangement joins TRBV2 to TRBJ2-3, with D unresolved. CDR3 length: 13 amino acids. Germline assignment: CDR1 SNHLY and CDR2 FYNNEI. The V end lost 2 bases, the J end lost 6 bases, and 9 bases lay between the germline ends. CDR3 residues: CASSEYEWDTQYF. DNA for the CDR3: TGTGCCAGCAGTGAATACGAGTGGGATACGCAGTATTTT.

The V and J genes are TRBV9 and TRBJ1-4; perhaps TRBD1 as D (5 bases). Trimming left V 2 bases short and J 5 bases short, with 13 bases between. This CDR3 spans 15 amino acids. CDR1 is SGDLS, CDR2 YYNGEE, per germline. The CDR3 DNA reads as TGTGCCAGCAGCGTTCACGGACAAGGCAATGAAAAACTGTTTTTT. Encoded protein: CASSVHGQGNEKLFF.

This clone was counted between two and nine times. The chain links TRBV30 to TRBJ1-1; the D is unclear. CDR1 is GTSNPN and CDR2 is SVGIG in the germline V gene (reference sequence). CDR3 length: 13 residues. V lost 4 bases and J 0 bases, leaving 9 bases between the germline ends. The CDR3 DNA follows: TGTGCCTGGAAAGGACCCTTGAACACTGAAGCTTTCTTT. It translates to CAWKGPLNTEAFF.

This chain joins TRBV6-5 and TRBJ2-4; D is possibly TRBD1 (5 bases). The CDR3 length is 13 residues. The germline V gene has CDR1 MNHEY and CDR2 SVGAGI. Trimming cost V 4 bases and J 12 bases, with 16 bases left between them. For the CDR3, the DNA is TGTGCCAGCAGTTCGCAGGGTTGGCGTCGTCAGTACTTC. Translating it yields CASSSQGWRRQYF.

The chain joins TRBV7-9 to TRBJ1-4, with D possibly being TRBD1 (5 bases). The V end lost 3 bases, the J end lost 2 bases, and 10 bases lay between the germline ends. Germline assignment: CDR1 SEHNR and CDR2 FQNEAQ (reference sequence). The CDR3 covers 15 residues. The CDR3 loop is CASSLGWGTNEKLFF. The DNA of the CDR3 is TGTGCCAGCAGCTTGGGTTGGGGGACTAATGAAAAACTGTTTTTT.

CDR3 bases: TGTGCCACCAGCAGAGATGACAGTCAAGAGACCCAGTACTTC. Amino acid sequence: CATSRDDSQETQYF. The rearrangement joins TRBV15 to TRBJ2-5, with D maybe TRBD1 (5 bases). From germline, CDR1 is LNHNV and CDR2 YYDKDF (reference sequence). V shed 0 bases and J shed 2 bases, with 7 bases lying between them. CDR3 length: 14 residues.

The table lists this clone with a count of one. V usage is TRBV29-1 and J usage is TRBJ1-1, with D hard to call. The germline V gene encodes CDR1 SQVTM and CDR2 ANQGSEA. The CDR3 has 12 residues. V was cut by 2 bases and J by 1 base, with 5 bases left in between. The CDR3 spells CSVERGNTEAFF. The CDR3 region has the DNA TGCAGCGTTGAACGGGGGAACACTGAAGCTTTCTTT.

The chain combines TRBV4-2 with TRBJ2-5; 10 positions match TRBD2. CDR3 length: 19 residues. Germline trimming cut 2 bases from V and 5 bases from J; bases unmatched to any gene: 17. CDR1 and CDR2 (germline): LGHNA, YNFKEQ. In DNA, the CDR3 is TGTGCCAGCAGCCAACTGGGAGGGGCTAGCGGGGGTCGGGGGGAGACCCAGTACTTC. This translates into CASSQLGGASGGRGETQYF.

This clone was found once. The V call is TRBV18, the J call TRBJ1-3, with 7 nucleotides matching TRBD1. CDR3 length equals 17 residues. Trimming took 4 bases from V and 4 from J; bases not matched to a gene: 13. Germline assignment: CDR1 KGHSH and CDR2 LQKENI. CDR3 protein: CASSRPPGTANGNTIYF. Written as DNA, the CDR3 is TGTGCCAGCTCACGTCCTCCAGGGACAGCGAACGGAAACACCATATATTTT.

The count of this clone is one. This chain links TRBV4-3 with TRBJ2-7; perhaps TRBD2 as D (5 bases). Germline CDR1 and CDR2: LGHNA and YSLEER. The CDR3 spans 15 residues. Trimming took off 4 bases at V and 1 base at J, with 14 bases between the two ends. As DNA, the CDR3 is TGCGCCAGCAGCCCCGGACTTGTTCTTTCCTACGAGCAGTACTTC. This translates into CASSPGLVLSYEQYF.

The rearrangement links TRBV19 to TRBJ1-2, with 7 positions matching TRBD1. CDR3 size: 12 residues. J lost 3 bases, V lost 9 bases, and 4 bases had no gene match. CDR1 LNHDA and CDR2 SQIVND come from the germline V gene (reference sequence). The CDR3 region is CASSQGYYGYTF. In DNA form, the CDR3 reads TGTGCCAGCTCACAGGGGTACTATGGCTACACCTTC.

This chain joins TRBV7-8 and TRBJ2-1; TRBD2 matches 10 bases. This CDR3 has 16 residues. Germline CDR1 is SGHVS and CDR2 is FQNEAQ. J gave up 0 bases and V 5 bases, and 4 bases lay outside the gene matches. In DNA form, the CDR3 reads TGTGCCAGCAGCCCCATAGCGGGGGGCTCCTACAATGAGCAGTTCTTC. Translating it yields CASSPIAGGSYNEQFF.

The DNA of the CDR3 is TGTGCCAGCAGCCTCGACAGGCCGAATTATGGCTACACCTTC. It is translated as CASSLDRPNYGYTF. The rearrangement joins TRBV16 to TRBJ1-2; D may be TRBD1 (6 bases). This CDR3 contains 14 residues. V was pared by 4 bases and J by 5 bases, with 14 bases between. Looked up from germline, CDR1 is KGHSY and CDR2 is FQNENV.

This chain links TRBV7-8 with TRBJ1-4; maybe TRBD1 (5 bases). In germline, CDR1 is SGHVS, CDR2 FQNEAQ. Trimming removed 3 bases at V and 8 bases at J, with 13 bases between. The CDR3 consists of 14 residues. The DNA of the CDR3 is TGTGCCAGCAGCTTGGGCAGGGTGGGCGAAAAACTGTTTTTT. Amino acid sequence: CASSLGRVGEKLFF. The full variable domain, completed using reference TRBV7-8 and TRBJ1-4, is GAGVSQSPRYKVAKRGQDVALRCDPISGHVSLFWYQQALGQGPEFLTYFQNEAQLDKSGLPSDRFFAERPEGSVSTLKIQRTQQEDSAVYLCASSLGRVGEKLFFGSGTQLSVL.